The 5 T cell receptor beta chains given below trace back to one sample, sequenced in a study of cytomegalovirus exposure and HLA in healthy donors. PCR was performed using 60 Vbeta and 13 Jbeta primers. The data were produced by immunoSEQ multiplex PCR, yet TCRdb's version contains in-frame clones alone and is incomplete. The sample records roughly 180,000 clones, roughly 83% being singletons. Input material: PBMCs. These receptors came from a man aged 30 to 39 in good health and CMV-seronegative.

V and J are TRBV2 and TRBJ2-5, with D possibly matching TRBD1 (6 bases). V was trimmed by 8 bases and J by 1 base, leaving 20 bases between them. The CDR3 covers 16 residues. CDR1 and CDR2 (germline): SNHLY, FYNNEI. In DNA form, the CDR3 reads TGTGCCAGCTCCACGACATCACGGACAGCCCAAGAGACCCAGTACTTC. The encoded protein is CASSTTSRTAQETQYF.

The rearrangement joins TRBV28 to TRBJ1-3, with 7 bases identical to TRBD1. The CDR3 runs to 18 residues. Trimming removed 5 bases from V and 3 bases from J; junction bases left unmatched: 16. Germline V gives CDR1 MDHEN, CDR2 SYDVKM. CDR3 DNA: TGTGCCAGCAGTAAGGTTCCCTCGACAGGGAGGAATGGAAACACCATATATTTT. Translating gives CASSKVPSTGRNGNTIYF.

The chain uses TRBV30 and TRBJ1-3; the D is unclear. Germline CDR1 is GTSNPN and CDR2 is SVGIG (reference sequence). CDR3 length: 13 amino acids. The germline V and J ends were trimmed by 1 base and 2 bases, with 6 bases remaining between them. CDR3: CAWSAFAGNTIYF. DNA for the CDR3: TGTGCCTGGAGTGCCTTCGCTGGAAACACCATATATTTT.

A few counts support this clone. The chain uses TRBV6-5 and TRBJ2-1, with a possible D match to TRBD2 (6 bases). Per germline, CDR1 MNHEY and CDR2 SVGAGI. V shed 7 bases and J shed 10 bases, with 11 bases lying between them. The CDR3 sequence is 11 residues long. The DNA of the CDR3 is TGTGCCAGCACCTTCCTAGCGGAGCAGTTCTTC. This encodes CASTFLAEQFF.

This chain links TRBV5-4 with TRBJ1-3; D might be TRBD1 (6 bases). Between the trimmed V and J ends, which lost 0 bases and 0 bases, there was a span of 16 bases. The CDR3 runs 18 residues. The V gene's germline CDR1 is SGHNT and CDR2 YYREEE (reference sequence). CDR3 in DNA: TGTGCCAGCAGCTTGGGCGTTGGACAGATCCACTCTGGAAACACCATATATTTT. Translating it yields CASSLGVGQIHSGNTIYF.